This section outlines one T cell receptor (beta chain) sequence together with its context. Authors' processing steps: How many nucleated cells were present was estimated from reference gene primer amplification. Clones were sequenced by immunoSEQ multiplex PCR, and TCRdb holds only the in-frame ones, with some missing. V and J calls and clone size are as listed in that table; D and trimming were resolved from the DNA. This table holds about 220,000 clones, approximately 80% found once. This sample is part of a study of blood T cell repertoires in COVID-19. For the study at large: Some COVID-19 samples were acute and others convalescent; all came from the United States, Italy and Spain. T cells, B-cell-depleted T cells, or PBMCs supplied cDNA or gDNA.

CDR1 and CDR2 (germline): MNHEY, SVGAGI. The J segment lost 6 bases and the V segment lost 8 bases, leaving 10 bases of the junction unmatched. The CDR3 is 13 residues long. Input material: peripheral blood. The rearrangement joins TRBV6-5 to TRBJ2-7; 7 bases match TRBD1. The sequence came from a man under 40 with active or convalescent COVID-19. The CDR3, as DNA: TGTGCCAGCTCTAAGACAGGGCCGGTCGAGCAGTACTTC. The encoded protein is CASSKTGPVEQYF.